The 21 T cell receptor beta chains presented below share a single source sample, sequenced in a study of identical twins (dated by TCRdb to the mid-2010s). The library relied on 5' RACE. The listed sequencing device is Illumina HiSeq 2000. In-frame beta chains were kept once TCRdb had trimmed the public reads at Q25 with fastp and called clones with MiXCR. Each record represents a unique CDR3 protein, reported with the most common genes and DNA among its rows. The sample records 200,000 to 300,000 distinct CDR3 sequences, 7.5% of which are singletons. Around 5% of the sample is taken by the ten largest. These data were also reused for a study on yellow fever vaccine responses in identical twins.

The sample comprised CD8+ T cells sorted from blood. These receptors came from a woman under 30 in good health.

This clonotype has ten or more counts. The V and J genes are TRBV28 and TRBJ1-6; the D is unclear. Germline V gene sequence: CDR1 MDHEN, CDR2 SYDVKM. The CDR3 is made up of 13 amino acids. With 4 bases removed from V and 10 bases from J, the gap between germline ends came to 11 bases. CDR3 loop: CASSWGVGSPLHF. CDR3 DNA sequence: TGTGCCAGCAGTTGGGGAGTTGGGTCACCCCTCCACTTT.

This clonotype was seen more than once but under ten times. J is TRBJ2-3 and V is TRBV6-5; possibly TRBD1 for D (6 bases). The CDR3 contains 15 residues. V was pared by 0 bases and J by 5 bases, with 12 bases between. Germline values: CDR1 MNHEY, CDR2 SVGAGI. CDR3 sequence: CASSYSKGGKDTQYF. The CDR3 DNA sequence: TGTGCCAGCAGTTACTCGAAAGGGGGAAAAGATACGCAGTATTTT.

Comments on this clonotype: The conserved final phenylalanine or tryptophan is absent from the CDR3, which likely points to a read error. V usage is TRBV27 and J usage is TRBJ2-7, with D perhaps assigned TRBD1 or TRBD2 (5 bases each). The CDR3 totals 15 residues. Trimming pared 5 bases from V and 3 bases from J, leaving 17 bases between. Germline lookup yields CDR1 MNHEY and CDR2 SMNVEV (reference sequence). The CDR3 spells CASSQALGTYYEQYL. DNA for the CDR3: TGTGCCAGCAGTCAAGCCCTCGGGACCTACTACGAGCAGTACCTC.

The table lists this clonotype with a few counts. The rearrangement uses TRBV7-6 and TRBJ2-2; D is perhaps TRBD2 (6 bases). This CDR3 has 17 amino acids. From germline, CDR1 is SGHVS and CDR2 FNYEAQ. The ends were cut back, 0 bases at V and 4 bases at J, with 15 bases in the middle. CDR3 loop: CASSLAGGAVITGELFF. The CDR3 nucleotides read TGTGCCAGCAGCTTAGCTGGAGGGGCGGTTATCACCGGGGAGCTGTTTTTT. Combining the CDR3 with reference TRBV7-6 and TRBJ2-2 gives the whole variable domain GAGVSQSPRYKVTKRGQDVALRCDPISGHVSLYWYRQALGQGPEFLTYFNYEAQQDKSGLPNDRFSAERPEGSISTLTIQRTEQRDSAMYRCASSLAGGAVITGELFFGEGSRLTVL.

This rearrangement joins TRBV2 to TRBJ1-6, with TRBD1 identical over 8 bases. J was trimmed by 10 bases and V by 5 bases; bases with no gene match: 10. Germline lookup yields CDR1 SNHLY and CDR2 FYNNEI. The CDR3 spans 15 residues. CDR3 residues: CASSTDRDFESPLHF. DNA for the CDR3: TGTGCCAGCAGTACGGACAGGGATTTTGAATCACCCCTCCACTTT.

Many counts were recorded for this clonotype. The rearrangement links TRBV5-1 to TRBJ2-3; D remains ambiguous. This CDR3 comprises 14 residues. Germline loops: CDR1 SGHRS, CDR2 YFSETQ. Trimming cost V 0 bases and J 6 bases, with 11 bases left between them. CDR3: CASSLGLKPDTQYF. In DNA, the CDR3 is TGCGCCAGCAGCTTGGGTCTAAAACCGGATACGCAGTATTTT.

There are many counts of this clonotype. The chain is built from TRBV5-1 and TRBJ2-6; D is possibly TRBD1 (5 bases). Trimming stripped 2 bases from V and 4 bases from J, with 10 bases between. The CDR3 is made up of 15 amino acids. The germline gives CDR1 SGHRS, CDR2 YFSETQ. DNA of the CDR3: TGCGCCAGCAGCTTATCAGGGTCCGGGGCCAACGTCCTGACTTTC. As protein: CASSLSGSGANVLTF.

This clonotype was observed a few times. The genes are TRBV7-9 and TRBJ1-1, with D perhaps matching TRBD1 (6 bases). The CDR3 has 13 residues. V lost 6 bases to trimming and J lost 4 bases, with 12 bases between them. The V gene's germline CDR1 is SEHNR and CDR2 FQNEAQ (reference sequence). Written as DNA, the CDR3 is TGTGCCAGCAGGGCAGGGGATCGCACTGAAGCTTTCTTT. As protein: CASRAGDRTEAFF.

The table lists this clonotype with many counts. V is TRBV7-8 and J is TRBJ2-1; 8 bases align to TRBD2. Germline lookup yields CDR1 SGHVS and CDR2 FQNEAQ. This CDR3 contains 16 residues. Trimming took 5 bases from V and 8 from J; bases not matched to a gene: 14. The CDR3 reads CASSLRGGGEGYEQFF. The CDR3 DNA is TGTGCCAGCAGCCTCCGGGGGGGAGGTGAAGGTTATGAGCAGTTCTTC.

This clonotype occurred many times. This chain's CDR3 is CASSSVRVEASVYNEQFF. DNA for the CDR3: TGTGCCAGCAGTTCTGTCCGCGTAGAGGCTAGCGTTTACAATGAGCAGTTCTTC. The V call is TRBV27, the J call TRBJ2-1; tentatively, D is TRBD2 (6 bases). Germline V lookup: CDR1 MNHEY, CDR2 SMNVEV (reference sequence). V lost 4 bases and J lost 4, with 23 bases in between. The CDR3 contains 18 residues.

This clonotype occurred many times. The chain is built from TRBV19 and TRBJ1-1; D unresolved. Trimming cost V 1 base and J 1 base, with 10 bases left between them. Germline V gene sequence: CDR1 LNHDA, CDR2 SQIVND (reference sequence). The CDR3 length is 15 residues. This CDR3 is CASSIGGRENTEAFF. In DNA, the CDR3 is TGTGCCAGTAGTATAGGGGGAAGGGAGAACACTGAAGCTTTCTTT.

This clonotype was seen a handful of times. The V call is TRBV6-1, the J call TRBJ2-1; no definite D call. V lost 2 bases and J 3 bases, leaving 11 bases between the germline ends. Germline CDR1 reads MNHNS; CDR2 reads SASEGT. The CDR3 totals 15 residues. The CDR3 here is CASSEIQLHYNEQFF. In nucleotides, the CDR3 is TGTGCCAGCAGTGAAATCCAGCTTCACTACAATGAGCAGTTCTTC.

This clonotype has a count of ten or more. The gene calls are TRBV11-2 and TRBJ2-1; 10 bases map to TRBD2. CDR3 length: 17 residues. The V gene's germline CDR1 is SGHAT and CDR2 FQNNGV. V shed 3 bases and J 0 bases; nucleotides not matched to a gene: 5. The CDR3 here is CASSFMASGSSYNEQFF. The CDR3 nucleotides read TGTGCCAGCAGCTTTATGGCTAGCGGGAGCTCCTACAATGAGCAGTTCTTC.

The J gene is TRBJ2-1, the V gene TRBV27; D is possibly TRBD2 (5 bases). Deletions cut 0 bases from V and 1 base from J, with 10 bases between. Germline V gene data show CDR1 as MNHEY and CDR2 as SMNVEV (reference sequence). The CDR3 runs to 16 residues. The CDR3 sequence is CASSLSSRGSYNEQFF. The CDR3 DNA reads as TGTGCCAGCAGTTTATCAAGTCGGGGTTCCTACAATGAGCAGTTCTTC.

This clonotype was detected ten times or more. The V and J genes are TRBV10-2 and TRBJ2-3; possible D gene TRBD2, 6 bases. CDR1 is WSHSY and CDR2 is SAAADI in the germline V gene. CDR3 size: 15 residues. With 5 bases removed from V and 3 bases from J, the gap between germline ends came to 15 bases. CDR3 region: CASSRRGLGTDTQYF. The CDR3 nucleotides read TGCGCCAGCAGTCGGCGGGGACTTGGGACAGATACGCAGTATTTT.

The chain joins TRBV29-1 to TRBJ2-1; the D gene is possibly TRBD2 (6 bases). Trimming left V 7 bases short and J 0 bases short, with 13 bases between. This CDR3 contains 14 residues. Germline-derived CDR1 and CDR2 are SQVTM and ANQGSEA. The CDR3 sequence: CSGRAGPSYNEQFF. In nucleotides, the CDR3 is TGCAGCGGGAGGGCGGGGCCCTCCTACAATGAGCAGTTCTTC.

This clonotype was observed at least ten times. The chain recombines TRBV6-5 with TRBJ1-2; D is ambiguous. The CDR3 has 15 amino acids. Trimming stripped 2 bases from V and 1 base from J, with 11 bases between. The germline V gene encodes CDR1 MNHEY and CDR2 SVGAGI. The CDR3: CASSYEAGRNYGYTF. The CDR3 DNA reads TGTGCCAGCAGTTACGAGGCAGGACGTAACTATGGCTACACCTTC.

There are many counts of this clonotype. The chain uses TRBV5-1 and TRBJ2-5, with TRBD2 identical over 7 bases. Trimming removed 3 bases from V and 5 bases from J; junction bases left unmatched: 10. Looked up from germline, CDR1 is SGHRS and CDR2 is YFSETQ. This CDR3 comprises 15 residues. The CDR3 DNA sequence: TGCGCCAGCAGCTACTTACCCGAGCGGGGCGAGACCCAGTACTTC. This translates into CASSYLPERGETQYF.

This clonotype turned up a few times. The CDR3 sequence: CASSTRLAGNTDTQYF. DNA for the CDR3: TGTGCCAGCAGCACCAGACTAGCGGGGAACACAGATACGCAGTATTTT. J is TRBJ2-3 and V is TRBV9; 11 bases match TRBD2. The CDR3 covers 16 residues. Germline lookup yields CDR1 SGDLS and CDR2 YYNGEE. After removal of 4 bases from V and 2 bases from J, the junction contained 6 bases not matched to a gene.

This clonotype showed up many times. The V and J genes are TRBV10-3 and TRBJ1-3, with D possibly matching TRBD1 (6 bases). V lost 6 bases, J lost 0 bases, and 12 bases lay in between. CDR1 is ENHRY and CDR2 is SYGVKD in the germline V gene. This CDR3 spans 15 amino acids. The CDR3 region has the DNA TGTGCCATCAGCAGGGACACAAACTCTGGAAACACCATATATTTT. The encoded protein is CAISRDTNSGNTIYF.

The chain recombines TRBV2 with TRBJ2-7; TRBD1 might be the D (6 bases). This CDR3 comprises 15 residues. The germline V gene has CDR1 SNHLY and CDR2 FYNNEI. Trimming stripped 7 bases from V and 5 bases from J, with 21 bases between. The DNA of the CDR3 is TGTGCCAGCACCCTGAGAGACGAACAGGGAGACGAGCAGTACGTC. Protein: CASTLRDEQGDEQYV.